This T cell receptor (beta chain) was sequenced in a study of blood T cell repertoires in COVID-19. How the authors handled the data: Using reference gene primer amplification, nucleated cell counts were estimated. Data came from immunoSEQ multiplex PCR; TCRdb stores just in-frame clones and leaves some out. V and J calls and clone size are those listed in that table; D and trimming were worked out from the DNA. The data contain about 200,000 clones, 65% to 85% of them singletons. This clonotype was obtained from an elderly woman with acute or convalescent COVID-19. The source material was peripheral blood.

For the CDR3, the DNA is TGTGCCAGCAGTGACCTGGGCCAGGGGAACCCCGAGCATGGCTACACCTTC. It yields the protein CASSDLGQGNPEHGYTF. This chain uses TRBV6-1 with TRBJ1-2; a possible D gene is TRBD1 (6 bases). The germline CDR1 and CDR2 sequences are MNHNS and SASEGT. This CDR3 spans 17 amino acids. The germline V and J ends were trimmed by 3 bases and 6 bases, with 23 bases remaining between them.